The 27 T cell receptor beta chains reported below all come from one sample, sequenced in a study of T cell responses to AZD1222 COVID-19 vaccine. Sequenced by immunoSEQ multiplex PCR; TCRdb stores in-frame clones only, minus some. The sample lists approximately 100,000 clones, roughly 91% seen once, with 16% in the top ten. The sequences come from peripheral blood, collected on day 0 of AZD1222 vaccination. Source of these receptors: an adult in good health.

This clone was observed once. This chain uses TRBV19 with TRBJ2-7; D perhaps matches TRBD2 (6 bases). This CDR3 comprises 14 residues. Germline V gene data show CDR1 as LNHDA and CDR2 as SQIVND (reference sequence). Trimming took 3 bases from V and 2 from J, leaving 11 bases between them. The DNA for the CDR3 is TGTGCCAGTAGTATGGGACTGCCGACCTACGAGCAGTACTTC. Amino acid sequence: CASSMGLPTYEQYF. The full variable domain, with the rest looked up from reference TRBV19 and TRBJ2-7, is DGGITQSPKYLFRKEGQNVTLSCEQNLNHDAMYWYRQDPGQGLRLIYYSQIVNDFQKGDIAEGYSVSREKKESFPLTVTSAQKNPTAFYLCASSMGLPTYEQYFGPGTRLTVT.

The chain carries TRBV18 and TRBJ2-1, with D possibly being TRBD2 (6 bases). The CDR3 loop spans 18 amino acids. Trimming took off 2 bases at V and 0 bases at J, with 17 bases between the two ends. Germline V gives CDR1 KGHSH, CDR2 LQKENI. The CDR3 nucleotides are TGTGCCAGCTCACCAAGGACCTTTATGGGGGGCTCCTACAATGAGCAGTTCTTC. It encodes CASSPRTFMGGSYNEQFF. The full variable domain, in which reference TRBV18 and TRBJ2-1 provide the parts outside the CDR3, is NAGVMQNPRHLVRRRGQEARLRCSPMKGHSHVYWYRQLPEEGLKFMVYLQKENIIDESGMPKERFSAEFPKEGPSILRIQQVVRGDSAAYFCASSPRTFMGGSYNEQFFGPGTRLTVL.

The V call is TRBV15, the J call TRBJ1-1, with a tentative D call TRBD1 (5 bases). Between the trimmed V and J ends, which lost 2 bases and 4 bases, there was a span of 5 bases. CDR1 and CDR2 from the germline V gene are LNHNV and YYDKDF (reference sequence). The CDR3 sequence is 12 residues long. The CDR3 region is CATSRQGTEAFF. The DNA of the CDR3 is TGTGCCACCAGCAGACAGGGCACTGAAGCTTTCTTT. Supplemented by reference TRBV15 and TRBJ1-1, the full variable domain reads DAMVIQNPRYQVTQFGKPVTLSCSQTLNHNVMYWYQQKSSQAPKLLFHYYDKDFNNEADTPDNFQSRRPNTSFCFLDIRSPGLGDTAMYLCATSRQGTEAFFGQGTRLTVV.

V and J are TRBV12-3 or TRBV12-4 and TRBJ2-5, with 7 positions matching TRBD2. CDR3 length: 13 amino acids. V shed 8 bases and J 5 bases; nucleotides not matched to a gene: 8. The CDR3 DNA reads as TGTGCCAGCTGTAATGGGGGAGGGGAGACCCAGTACTTC. It yields the protein CASCNGGGETQYF.

The chain has TRBV3-1 (or the pseudogene TRBV3-2) and TRBJ1-2; 9 nucleotides line up with TRBD1. CDR3 size: 14 residues. Looked up from germline, CDR1 is LGHDT and CDR2 is YNNKEL (reference sequence). V trimming: 4 bases; J trimming: 7 bases; junction bases outside the gene matches: 7. The CDR3: CASSPRQGEGGYTF. CDR3 nucleotide sequence: TGTGCCAGCAGCCCTCGACAGGGGGAGGGTGGCTACACCTTC.

This clone appeared once. The gene calls are TRBV19 and TRBJ2-5; D might be TRBD2 (7 bases). CDR1 and CDR2 (germline): LNHDA, SQIVND (reference sequence). Trimming stripped 2 bases from V and 5 bases from J, with 15 bases between. The length of the CDR3 is 15 residues. Here the CDR3 reads CASSINRGAGETQYF. DNA for the CDR3: TGTGCCAGTAGTATAAACCGGGGGGCAGGGGAGACCCAGTACTTC. The entire variable domain, with the rest obtained from reference TRBV19 and TRBJ2-5, is as follows: DGGITQSPKYLFRKEGQNVTLSCEQNLNHDAMYWYRQDPGQGLRLIYYSQIVNDFQKGDIAEGYSVSREKKESFPLTVTSAQKNPTAFYLCASSINRGAGETQYFGPGTRLLVL.

The V call is TRBV7-3, the J call TRBJ2-7; D could derive from TRBD1 or TRBD2 (5 bases each). Germline V gene lookup returns CDR1 SGHTA and CDR2 FQGTGA. V was shortened by 4 bases and J by 0 bases, with 10 bases between the two germline ends. The CDR3 spans 14 residues. The DNA of the CDR3 is TGTGCCAGCAGCTCATCAGGGAGCTCCTACGAGCAGTACTTC. It encodes CASSSSGSSYEQYF.

This clone was seen once. The chain couples TRBV5-4 to TRBJ2-7; D possibly matches TRBD1 or TRBD2 (5 bases each). Germline V gene lookup returns CDR1 SGHNT and CDR2 YYREEE (reference sequence). V was shortened by 4 bases and J by 2 bases, with 16 bases between the two germline ends. The length of the CDR3 is 15 residues. DNA of the CDR3: TGTGCCAGCAGCGAGGGGCTTCCCGGACCCTACGAGCAGTACTTC. This codes for CASSEGLPGPYEQYF.

The rearrangement joins TRBV5-1 to TRBJ2-2; a possible D gene is TRBD1 (5 bases). The V end was cut by 1 base, the J end by 4 bases, with 11 bases between. CDR1 and CDR2 (germline): SGHRS, YFSETQ. The CDR3 length is 15 residues. CDR3 nucleotide sequence: TGCGCCAGCAGCTTGTTCCAGGGTGCCACCGGGGAGCTGTTTTTT. Translating gives CASSLFQGATGELFF.

V and J are TRBV10-1 and TRBJ1-5; TRBD1 aligns across 9 bases. The CDR3 contains 14 residues. The V gene end was trimmed by 6 bases and the J gene end by 4 bases; junction bases not matched to a gene: 4. In germline, CDR1 is WNHNN, CDR2 SYGVQD (reference sequence). CDR3 loop: CASRPGQGNQPQHF. CDR3 DNA: TGCGCCAGCAGGCCGGGACAGGGTAATCAGCCCCAGCATTTT.

This clone has more than one count but fewer than ten. This rearrangement joins TRBV5-1 to TRBJ1-1; 7 bases match TRBD1. Germline CDR1 reads SGHRS; CDR2 reads YFSETQ. V was pared by 0 bases and J by 6 bases, with 11 bases of the junction left unmatched. CDR3 length equals 16 residues. This CDR3 reads CASSLVGQSPRPEAFF. For the CDR3, the DNA is TGCGCCAGCAGCTTGGTGGGACAGTCACCCCGGCCTGAAGCTTTCTTT.

The chain uses TRBV6-5 and TRBJ1-5; possibly TRBD1 for D (5 bases). The CDR3 is made up of 14 amino acids. Trimming left V 2 bases short and J 6 bases short, with 11 bases between. Germline V CDR1 and CDR2: MNHEY, SVGAGI. The DNA of the CDR3 is TGTGCCAGCAGTTACCGGCAGGGTGTTCAGCCCCAGCATTTT. Its translation is CASSYRQGVQPQHF.

This clone was detected once. The CDR3 protein is CATGDRGNSNQPQHF. The CDR3 coding sequence is TGTGCCACCGGGGACAGGGGGAATAGCAATCAGCCCCAGCATTTT. This rearrangement joins TRBV24-1 to TRBJ1-5; 11 bases match TRBD1. This CDR3 comprises 15 residues. Trimming cost V 9 bases and J 0 bases; bases outside gene matches: 3. The germline V gene encodes CDR1 KGHDR and CDR2 SFDVKD.

The CDR3 DNA follows: TGTGCCGGCGGGGGCTACAATGAGCAGTTCTTC. Translated, it gives CAGGGYNEQFF. The V gene is TRBV5-8, the J gene TRBJ2-1; the match to TRBD2 covers 7 bases. Unmatched junction bases numbered 1, after V lost 10 bases and J lost 3 bases. This CDR3 spans 11 amino acids. CDR1 and CDR2 from the germline V gene are SGHTS and YDEGEE.

The V gene is TRBV28, the J gene TRBJ2-7; 7 nucleotides match TRBD1. The CDR3 contains 14 residues. The trim removed 6 bases at V and 3 bases at J, leaving 8 bases unmatched. Germline V CDR1 and CDR2: MDHEN, SYDVKM. Here the CDR3 reads CASSGTGQLYEQYF. The CDR3 bases are TGTGCCAGCAGCGGGACGGGACAGCTCTACGAGCAGTACTTC.

CDR3 sequence (DNA): TGTGCCAGCAGTTCCCTCTGGCGGGAGGGCGAGTACGAGCAGTACTTC. Residues: CASSSLWREGEYEQYF. The chain recombines TRBV28 with TRBJ2-7; 9 bases map to TRBD2. Unmatched junction bases numbered 11, after V lost 4 bases and J lost 4 bases. This CDR3 has 16 residues. CDR1 and CDR2 from the germline V gene are MDHEN and SYDVKM.

This sequence joins TRBV15 and TRBJ1-6; D possibly corresponds to TRBD1 (5 bases). The CDR3 totals 15 residues. Per germline, CDR1 LNHNV and CDR2 YYDKDF (reference sequence). Trimming took 0 bases from V and 9 from J, leaving 12 bases between them. CDR3 sequence reads: CATSRDSGSGSPLHF. The DNA for the CDR3 is TGTGCCACCAGCAGAGATTCAGGGTCAGGTTCACCCCTCCACTTT.

The chain uses TRBV11-3 and TRBJ1-1, with D perhaps matching TRBD1 (5 bases). In germline, CDR1 is SGHNT, CDR2 YENEEA. Trimming pared 1 base from V and 0 bases from J, leaving 9 bases between. The CDR3 is 15 residues long. Written as DNA, the CDR3 is TGTGCCAGCAGCTTAGTGGCAGGGCTGAACACTGAAGCTTTCTTT. This sequence encodes CASSLVAGLNTEAFF.

This chain connects TRBV18 to TRBJ2-2; 7 bases are shared with TRBD1. The CDR3 length is 14 residues. Germline assignment: CDR1 KGHSH and CDR2 LQKENI. J lost 6 bases, V lost 6 bases, and 7 bases had no gene match. The DNA of the CDR3 is TGTGCCAGCTCTCAGGGGGACCGCTCCGGGGAGCTGTTTTTT. Its translation is CASSQGDRSGELFF. Full variable domain (rest looked up from reference TRBV18 and TRBJ2-2): NAGVMQNPRHLVRRRGQEARLRCSPMKGHSHVYWYRQLPEEGLKFMVYLQKENIIDESGMPKERFSAEFPKEGPSILRIQQVVRGDSAAYFCASSQGDRSGELFFGEGSRLTVL.

The chain couples TRBV19 to TRBJ1-2; no reliable D call. Germline CDR1 LNHDA, CDR2 SQIVND (reference sequence). The CDR3 extends over 13 amino acids. Trimming took off 3 bases at V and 0 bases at J, with 5 bases between the two ends. CDR3 nucleotides: TGTGCCAGTAGTATGTGGGCTAACTATGGCTACACCTTC. The encoded protein is CASSMWANYGYTF.

In nucleotides, the CDR3 is TGTGCCAGCAGCTTTCCGAGGGCCCTAGGTCGGGAGACCCAGTACTTC. Its translation: CASSFPRALGRETQYF. The chain employs TRBV7-9 and TRBJ2-5; D perhaps matches TRBD2 (5 bases). CDR3 length: 16 amino acids. Trimming cost V 3 bases and J 5 bases, with 19 bases left between them. The V gene's germline CDR1 is SEHNR and CDR2 FQNEAQ (reference sequence).

V usage is TRBV19 and J usage is TRBJ1-4; D unresolved. In germline, CDR1 is LNHDA, CDR2 SQIVND (reference sequence). V dropped 5 bases and J dropped 3 bases, with 10 bases sitting between them. The CDR3 is 14 residues long. CDR3 region: CASSLRSANEKLFF. For the CDR3, the DNA is TGTGCCAGTAGTCTCCGCTCGGCTAATGAAAAACTGTTTTTT.

J is TRBJ2-2 and V is TRBV5-1; D is unresolved. Germline V gene sequence: CDR1 SGHRS, CDR2 YFSETQ. The CDR3 is 12 amino acids. V lost 5 bases and J 6 bases, leaving 8 bases between the germline ends. CDR3 DNA sequence: TGCGCCAGCAGTTCCGATTCCGGGGAGCTGTTTTTT. Amino acids: CASSSDSGELFF.

The gene calls are TRBV3-1 (or the pseudogene TRBV3-2) and TRBJ1-4; TRBD1 is a possible D gene (6 bases). Trimming took 1 base from V and 3 from J, leaving 9 bases between them. The V gene's germline CDR1 is LGHDT and CDR2 YNNKEL (reference sequence). The CDR3 loop spans 15 amino acids. The CDR3 DNA sequence: TGTGCCAGCAGCCAAGGGGGGGCCCCTAATGAAAAACTGTTTTTT. It is translated as CASSQGGAPNEKLFF.

This chain joins TRBV7-9 and TRBJ1-2; no reliable D call. This CDR3 has 14 amino acids. CDR1 is SEHNR and CDR2 is FQNEAQ in the germline V gene (reference sequence). Between the trimmed V and J ends, which lost 5 bases and 4 bases, there was a span of 14 bases. CDR3 coding DNA: TGTGCCAGCAGCCATCGCGGGGAAATCTATGGCTACACCTTC. This codes for CASSHRGEIYGYTF.

CDR3 sequence (DNA): TGCAGTGCTAGTAGCGGGGCTAGCGGGAGGGCCTTGGCAGATACGCAGTATTTT. It codes for CSASSGASGRALADTQYF. V and J are TRBV20-1 and TRBJ2-3, with 12 bases fitting TRBD2. The germline V gene encodes CDR1 DFQATT and CDR2 SNEGSKA (reference sequence). V was clipped by 3 bases and J by 4 bases; unmatched bases: 14. The length of the CDR3 is 18 residues.

V gene TRBV3-1 (or the pseudogene TRBV3-2) combines with J gene TRBJ1-2, with TRBD1 identical over 8 bases. Germline CDR1 and CDR2: LGHDT and YNNKEL (reference sequence). This CDR3 comprises 14 residues. V was clipped by 4 bases and J by 7 bases; unmatched bases: 8. CDR3 amino acids: CASSLPDRDSGYTF. The CDR3 DNA is TGTGCCAGCAGCCTTCCGGACAGGGATAGTGGCTACACCTTC.